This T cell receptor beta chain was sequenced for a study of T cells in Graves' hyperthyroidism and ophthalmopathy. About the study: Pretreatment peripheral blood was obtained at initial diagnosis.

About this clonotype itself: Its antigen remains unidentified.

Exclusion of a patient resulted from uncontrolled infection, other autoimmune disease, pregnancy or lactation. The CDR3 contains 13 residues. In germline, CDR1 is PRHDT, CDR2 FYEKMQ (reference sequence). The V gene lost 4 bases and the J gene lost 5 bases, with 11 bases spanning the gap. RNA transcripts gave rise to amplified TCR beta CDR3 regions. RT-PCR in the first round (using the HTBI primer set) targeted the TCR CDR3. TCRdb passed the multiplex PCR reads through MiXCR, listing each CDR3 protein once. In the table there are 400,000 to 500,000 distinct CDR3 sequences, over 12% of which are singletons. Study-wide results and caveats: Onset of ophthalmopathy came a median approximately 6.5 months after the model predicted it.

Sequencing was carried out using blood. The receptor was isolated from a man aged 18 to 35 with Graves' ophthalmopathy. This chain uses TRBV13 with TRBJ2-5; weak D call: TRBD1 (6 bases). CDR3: CASSWGPRETQYF. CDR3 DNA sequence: TGTGCCAGCAGCTGGGGGCCACGGGAGACCCAGTACTTC. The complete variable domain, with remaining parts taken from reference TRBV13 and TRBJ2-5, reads AAGVIQSPRHLIKEKRETATLKCYPIPRHDTVYWYQQGPGQDPQFLISFYEKMQSDKGSIPDRFSAQQFSDYHSELNMSSLELGDSALYFCASSWGPRETQYFGPGTRLLVL.